The 6 T cell receptor beta chains below come from one sample, sequenced in a study of PD-1 and CTLA-4 blockade in melanoma. Profiling relied on immunoSEQ multiplex PCR, and the TCRdb table lists in-frame clones only, not all of them. The data contain some 11,000 clones, roughly four fifths of them singletons. Sequencing used CD8+ T cells from peripheral blood, obtained from a patient given anti-PD-1 treatment. These receptor sequences come from a human donor with melanoma.

V is TRBV11-2 and J is TRBJ1-2; 8 bases are a match to TRBD1. This CDR3 spans 15 amino acids. Looked up from germline, CDR1 is SGHAT and CDR2 is FQNNGV. J lost 13 bases, V lost 5 bases, and 18 bases had no gene match. This CDR3 reads CASSPNRDRFIPLTF. The DNA of the CDR3 is TGTGCCAGCAGCCCAAACCGGGACAGGTTTATCCCTCTCACCTTC.

This chain joins TRBV28 and TRBJ1-1; D perhaps matches TRBD1 (5 bases). Germline V gene data show CDR1 as MDHEN and CDR2 as SYDVKM. This CDR3 spans 13 amino acids. Trimming took 5 bases from V and 3 from J, leaving 10 bases between them. DNA for the CDR3: TGTGCCAGCAGTAGGGGAGGGCACACTGAAGCTTTCTTT. Translating it yields CASSRGGHTEAFF. Based on the CDR3 plus reference TRBV28 and TRBJ1-1, the full variable domain is DVKVTQSSRYLVKRTGEKVFLECVQDMDHENMFWYRQDPGLGLRLIYFSYDVKMKEKGDIPEGYSVSREKKERFSLILESASTNQTSMYLCASSRGGHTEAFFGQGTRLTVV.

This CDR3 reads CASSSGTGGPGTFF. The CDR3 region has the DNA TGTGCCAGCAGCTCAGGCACAGGGGGTCCCGGGACTTTCTTT. V usage is TRBV5-4 and J usage is TRBJ1-1; 8 bases align to TRBD1. CDR3 size: 14 residues. The germline V gene encodes CDR1 SGHNT and CDR2 YYREEE (reference sequence). Germline trimming cut 3 bases from V and 12 bases from J; bases unmatched to any gene: 13.

In its sample, this clone was seen once. This chain uses TRBV5-5 with TRBJ2-5; D uncertain. Germline CDR1 SGHKS, CDR2 YYEKEE (reference sequence). The CDR3 has 14 amino acids. With 0 bases removed from V and 0 bases from J, the gap between germline ends came to 6 bases. The CDR3 nucleotides are TGTGCCAGCAGCTTGGAGGGAAACCAAGAGACCCAGTACTTC. This encodes CASSLEGNQETQYF.

V is TRBV29-1 and J is TRBJ2-1; D remains unclear. V gave up 2 bases and J gave up 0 bases, with 11 bases separating them. The CDR3 spans 15 residues. The germline CDR1 and CDR2 sequences are SQVTM and ANQGSEA. The CDR3 protein is CSVELVMSSYNEQFF. The CDR3 region has the DNA TGCAGCGTTGAACTGGTTATGAGCTCCTACAATGAGCAGTTCTTC.

V is TRBV4-1 and J is TRBJ2-1; D is perhaps TRBD1 (6 bases). This CDR3 spans 13 amino acids. V was shortened by 4 bases and J by 4 bases, with 8 bases between the two germline ends. CDR1 and CDR2 (germline): MGHRA, YSYEKL. This chain's CDR3 is CASSRDKYNEQFF. DNA of the CDR3: TGCGCCAGCAGCCGGGACAAGTACAATGAGCAGTTCTTC.